These 23 T cell receptor beta chains share one sample of origin, sequenced in a study of blood T cell repertoires in COVID-19. Repertoires were generated with immunoSEQ multiplex PCR, while TCRdb's copy carries only in-frame clones and drops some. Of around 230,000 clones listed, 84% are singletons. The sequencing input was peripheral blood. The receptors were gathered from a man aged 35 to 55 who had recovered from COVID-19.

This clone was found once. CDR3 sequence reads: CASSNLGLVYEQYF. In DNA form, the CDR3 reads TGTGCCAGCAGCAACTTGGGACTAGTCTACGAGCAGTACTTC. V gene TRBV6-2 or TRBV6-3 combines with J gene TRBJ2-7; TRBD2 matches 8 bases. The CDR3 consists of 14 residues. CDR1 MNHEY and CDR2 SVGEGT come from the germline V gene. After removal of 6 bases from V and 3 bases from J, the junction contained 7 bases not matched to a gene.

This chain links TRBV18 with TRBJ2-2; the D is unclear. In germline, CDR1 is KGHSH, CDR2 LQKENI. Trimming took 6 bases from V and 4 from J, leaving 15 bases between them. CDR3 length equals 15 residues. CDR3 in amino acids: CASSPSTRGTGELFF. CDR3 nucleotide sequence: TGTGCCAGCTCGCCGTCGACTCGAGGCACCGGGGAGCTGTTTTTT.

V gene TRBV7-2 combines with J gene TRBJ2-7; TRBD2 might be the D (5 bases). V shed 5 bases and J shed 3 bases, with 14 bases lying between them. Germline CDR1 reads SGHTA; CDR2 reads FQGNSA. The CDR3 is made up of 14 amino acids. The CDR3 region is CASSPILGYYEQYF. The DNA for the CDR3 is TGTGCCAGCAGCCCGATACTAGGTTACTACGAGCAGTACTTC. The variable domain in full, with the rest retrieved from reference TRBV7-2 and TRBJ2-7, is GAGVSQSPSNKVTEKGKDVELRCDPISGHTALYWYRQSLGQGLEFLIYFQGNSAPDKSGLPSDRFSAERTGGSVSTLTIQRTQQEDSAVYLCASSPILGYYEQYFGPGTRLTVT.

The count of this clone is one. This chain joins TRBV29-1 and TRBJ2-1; 9 bases line up with TRBD2. CDR3 length: 19 amino acids. J was trimmed by 0 bases and V by 4 bases; bases with no gene match: 16. Germline values: CDR1 SQVTM, CDR2 ANQGSEA. CDR3 DNA: TGCAGCGTTGGTCCTAAGCGGGGGGCTCTGATAAGCTCCTACAATGAGCAGTTCTTC. It is translated as CSVGPKRGALISSYNEQFF.

This clone has more than one count but fewer than ten. The chain links TRBV9 to TRBJ2-2; no clear D gene. Germline CDR1 reads SGDLS; CDR2 reads YYNGEE. V lost 3 bases and J 3 bases, leaving 3 bases between the germline ends. CDR3 length: 12 residues. For the CDR3, the DNA is TGTGCCAGCAGCGCCGACACCGGGGAGCTGTTTTTT. This encodes CASSADTGELFF.

The chain is built from TRBV19 and TRBJ1-3; D is ambiguous. V lost 2 bases to trimming and J lost 4 bases, with 12 bases between them. CDR3 length equals 15 residues. The germline CDR1 and CDR2 sequences are LNHDA and SQIVND (reference sequence). CDR3 region: CASSIPSPGGNTIYF. CDR3 DNA sequence: TGTGCCAGTAGTATACCATCCCCCGGGGGAAACACCATATATTTT. Variable domain in full (rest from reference TRBV19 and TRBJ1-3): DGGITQSPKYLFRKEGQNVTLSCEQNLNHDAMYWYRQDPGQGLRLIYYSQIVNDFQKGDIAEGYSVSREKKESFPLTVTSAQKNPTAFYLCASSIPSPGGNTIYFGEGSWLTVV.

This clone has just a few counts. The V and J genes are TRBV7-2 and TRBJ1-3; D gene uncertain. Germline V gene lookup returns CDR1 SGHTA and CDR2 FQGNSA. Trimming stripped 3 bases from V and 8 bases from J, with 11 bases between. CDR3 length equals 13 residues. This CDR3 is CASSLRERDTIYF. CDR3 bases: TGTGCCAGCAGCTTGAGGGAAAGGGACACCATATATTTT.

The genes are TRBV7-4 and TRBJ2-3; TRBD2 aligns across 7 bases. In germline, CDR1 is SGHVT, CDR2 SQSDAQ. Trimming removed 1 base from V and 1 base from J; junction bases left unmatched: 11. The CDR3 is made up of 18 amino acids. CDR3 coding DNA: TGTGCCAGCAGCTTAGATCCCCGGGGGGTCCAAGGCACAGATACGCAGTATTTT. Translated, it gives CASSLDPRGVQGTDTQYF.

The CDR3 sequence: CASSPLTGAGNTIYF. The DNA for the CDR3 is TGTGCCAGCAGCCCCCTGACAGGGGCTGGAAACACCATATATTTT. V usage is TRBV3-1 (or the pseudogene TRBV3-2) and J usage is TRBJ1-3, with 8 bases fitting TRBD1. There are 15 residues in the CDR3. Germline V gene data show CDR1 as LGHDT and CDR2 as YNNKEL (reference sequence). Trimming cost V 4 bases and J 2 bases; bases outside gene matches: 4.

CDR3 protein: CASSLDLAEAFF. Here the CDR3 DNA reads TGTGCCAGCAGCTTAGATCTCGCTGAAGCTTTCTTT. The chain combines TRBV11-3 with TRBJ1-1; no clear D gene. The CDR3 has 12 amino acids. Looked up from germline, CDR1 is SGHNT and CDR2 is YENEEA. Trimming pared 0 bases from V and 6 bases from J, leaving 5 bases between.

A single count supports this clone. The chain joins TRBV9 to TRBJ1-4; 9 nucleotides align to TRBD1. There are 16 residues in the CDR3. The V and J ends lost 4 bases and 6 bases, in that order; junction bases with no gene match: 10. Germline V gene data show CDR1 as SGDLS and CDR2 as YYNGEE. The CDR3 region is CASSPGTGRGDEKLFF. The CDR3 coding sequence is TGTGCCAGCAGCCCCGGGACAGGGAGAGGGGATGAAAAACTGTTTTTT.

This chain uses TRBV11-2 with TRBJ1-1; D may be TRBD1 (6 bases). V was pared by 0 bases and J by 1 base, with 18 bases between. CDR3 length equals 18 residues. CDR1 and CDR2 from the germline V gene are SGHAT and FQNNGV. CDR3: CASSLDIGTPYSNTEAFF. In DNA, the CDR3 is TGTGCCAGCAGCTTAGATATCGGGACACCCTATTCGAACACTGAAGCTTTCTTT.

The chain combines TRBV19 with TRBJ2-3, with D tentatively TRBD1 (5 bases). V was clipped by 7 bases and J by 0 bases, with 14 bases between them. The CDR3 is made up of 15 amino acids. CDR1 LNHDA and CDR2 SQIVND come from the germline V gene (reference sequence). The CDR3 DNA reads TGTGCCAGTAACACAGGTGATGCTAGCACAGATACGCAGTATTTT. The encoded protein is CASNTGDASTDTQYF.

This clone appeared a few times. The chain uses TRBV5-6 and TRBJ2-3, with 8 nucleotides matching TRBD1. V shed 4 bases, J shed 2 bases, and the junction held 6 bases outside the gene matches. In germline, CDR1 is SGHDT, CDR2 YYEEEE. The CDR3 extends over 15 amino acids. The CDR3 coding sequence is TGTGCCAGCAGCGCACGACAGGGGTACACAGATACGCAGTATTTT. Translation gives CASSARQGYTDTQYF.

This clone was seen only once. The rearrangement joins TRBV5-4 to TRBJ2-2, with a possible D match to TRBD2 (6 bases). The CDR3 has 15 residues. Germline assignment: CDR1 SGHNT and CDR2 YYREEE (reference sequence). V lost 2 bases to trimming and J lost 7 bases, with 15 bases between them. CDR3 residues: CASSFGTGGDGELFF. DNA for the CDR3: TGTGCCAGCAGCTTCGGTACTGGCGGGGACGGGGAGCTGTTTTTT.

This clone was counted once. The genes are TRBV7-2 and TRBJ2-3; 9 bases map to TRBD2. Looked up from germline, CDR1 is SGHTA and CDR2 is FQGNSA. This CDR3 is built from 16 residues. V gave up 1 base and J gave up 2 bases; unmatched junction bases: 4. The CDR3 DNA reads as TGTGCCAGCAGCTTAGTAGCGGGAGCTTTCACAGATACGCAGTATTTT. This gives the protein CASSLVAGAFTDTQYF. Using reference TRBV7-2 and TRBJ2-3 for the parts outside the CDR3, the full variable domain is GAGVSQSPSNKVTEKGKDVELRCDPISGHTALYWYRQSLGQGLEFLIYFQGNSAPDKSGLPSDRFSAERTGGSVSTLTIQRTQQEDSAVYLCASSLVAGAFTDTQYFGPGTRLTVL.

The chain recombines TRBV18 with TRBJ2-1; 7 bases are a match to TRBD2. Unmatched junction bases numbered 5, after V lost 10 bases and J lost 8 bases. Germline values: CDR1 KGHSH, CDR2 LQKENI. CDR3 length equals 11 residues. The CDR3 nucleotides are TGTGCCACCTCCCGGGGGGATGAGCAGTTCTTC. This codes for CATSRGDEQFF.

This clone is a singleton in its sample. This chain joins TRBV27 and TRBJ1-4; D not resolved. This CDR3 contains 15 residues. The V gene lost 5 bases and the J gene lost 3 bases, with 13 bases spanning the gap. The germline V gene encodes CDR1 MNHEY and CDR2 SMNVEV (reference sequence). This CDR3 is CASSPTRGANEKLFF. DNA for the CDR3: TGTGCCAGCAGTCCCACCCGCGGGGCTAATGAAAAACTGTTTTTT.

This clone was recorded a few times. This chain links TRBV29-1 with TRBJ2-3; 7 nucleotides align to TRBD2. This CDR3 contains 14 residues. V shed 3 bases and J 6 bases; nucleotides not matched to a gene: 9. Germline V gene sequence: CDR1 SQVTM, CDR2 ANQGSEA. The CDR3 nucleotides read TGCAGCGTTGATGGGGACTACTCCCCGGATACGCAGTATTTT. Translating it yields CSVDGDYSPDTQYF.

This clone was seen ten or more times. V gene TRBV5-4 combines with J gene TRBJ2-7, with D possibly being TRBD1 (5 bases). CDR1 and CDR2 from the germline V gene are SGHNT and YYREEE (reference sequence). The CDR3 consists of 14 residues. V dropped 4 bases and J dropped 11 bases, with 22 bases sitting between them. DNA for the CDR3: TGTGCCAGCAGCCAGGGCTACCCCGATCCAAGGAAGTACTTC. Translation: CASSQGYPDPRKYF.

The gene calls are TRBV5-6 and TRBJ1-6, with D unresolved. CDR3 length: 13 residues. Trimming shortened V by 4 bases and J by 7 bases, and 9 bases separated the two germline ends. CDR1 is SGHDT and CDR2 is YYEEEE in the germline V gene. CDR3 nucleotide sequence: TGTGCCAGCAGCCCGGAACTAAATTCACCCCTCCACTTT. Translation gives CASSPELNSPLHF.

The chain uses TRBV5-4 and TRBJ2-2; perhaps TRBD1 as D (5 bases). V shed 4 bases and J shed 4 bases, with 17 bases lying between them. The CDR3 is made up of 16 amino acids. The V gene's germline CDR1 is SGHNT and CDR2 YYREEE (reference sequence). CDR3 coding DNA: TGTGCCAGCAGCGTACCCACCGCAGGGTCCACCGGGGAGCTGTTTTTT. Protein: CASSVPTAGSTGELFF. The whole variable domain, remainder taken from reference TRBV5-4 and TRBJ2-2, is ETGVTQSPTHLIKTRGQQVTLRCSSQSGHNTVSWYQQALGQGPQFIFQYYREEENGRGNFPPRFSGLQFPNYSSELNVNALELDDSALYLCASSVPTAGSTGELFFGEGSRLTVL.

The chain carries TRBV2 and TRBJ2-2; tentatively, D is TRBD2 (6 bases). V was cut by 8 bases and J by 0 bases, with 10 bases left in between. Germline CDR1 is SNHLY and CDR2 is FYNNEI. The CDR3 contains 14 residues. CDR3: CASAGGANTGELFF. The CDR3 DNA sequence: TGTGCCAGCGCCGGGGGAGCGAACACCGGGGAGCTGTTTTTT.